The 19 T cell receptor beta chains below come from one sample, sequenced in a study of vaccination effects on CD4 cells after COVID-19. This table comes from immunoSEQ multiplex PCR, and its TCRdb copy is limited to in-frame clones, with some not included. The data hold tens of thousands of clones, with 74% observed a single time. Prior to sequencing, the ViraFEST assay stimulated PBMC with viral peptide pools, which expanded the antigen-specific CD4+ T cells. Following 10 days of culture, CD4+ T cells were isolated. These TCRs are of unknown antigen specificity. The sequencing used CD4+ T cells from PBMCs cultured with HCoV-229E spike peptides, collected before COVID-19 vaccination. These receptors were obtained from a human donor who received a COVID-19 vaccine.

The chain employs TRBV6-6 and TRBJ2-7; possibly TRBD2 for D (5 bases). Looked up from germline, CDR1 is MNHNY and CDR2 is SVGAGI (reference sequence). This CDR3 contains 12 residues. Trimming removed 6 bases at V and 0 bases at J, with 6 bases between. CDR3 DNA: TGTGCCAGCAGAGGGAGCTCCTACGAGCAGTACGTC. Translation: CASRGSSYEQYV.

This chain joins TRBV5-4 and TRBJ1-6, with D unclear. Germline assignment: CDR1 SGHNT and CDR2 YYREEE (reference sequence). The CDR3 runs 12 residues. Deletions cut 3 bases from V and 7 bases from J, with 5 bases between. The CDR3 DNA follows: TGTGCCAGCAGCTCTCCGAATTCACCCCTCCACTTT. Translating it yields CASSSPNSPLHF.

CDR3 region: CASSPGDGFIYGYTF. The CDR3 coding sequence is TGTGCCAGCAGCCCCGGCGATGGGTTCATCTATGGCTACACCTTC. V and J are TRBV7-2 and TRBJ1-2; D is undetermined. V gave up 5 bases and J gave up 4 bases, with 17 bases separating them. This CDR3 is 15 amino acids long. Germline loops: CDR1 SGHTA, CDR2 FQGNSA.

The chain employs TRBV10-3 and TRBJ2-7, with TRBD2 as a possible D gene (6 bases). The CDR3 runs 14 residues. The germline V gene encodes CDR1 ENHRY and CDR2 SYGVKD. The V end was cut by 8 bases, the J end by 0 bases, with 14 bases between. DNA for the CDR3: TGTGCCATCGGGGGGACGGGGACCTCCTACGAGCAGTACGTC. It translates to CAIGGTGTSYEQYV.

The V gene is TRBV7-8, the J gene TRBJ1-1; TRBD1 might be the D (5 bases). The V gene lost 4 bases and the J gene lost 4 bases, with 13 bases spanning the gap. Germline V lookup: CDR1 SGHVS, CDR2 FQNEAQ. The CDR3 consists of 14 residues. The CDR3 here is CASSSRGGGTEAFF. The DNA of the CDR3 is TGTGCCAGCAGCTCCCGGGGGGGTGGCACTGAAGCTTTCTTT.

The V and J genes are TRBV7-3 and TRBJ2-3, with 8 nucleotides matching TRBD2. Germline V gives CDR1 SGHTA, CDR2 FQGTGA. This CDR3 has 14 residues. V lost 3 bases to trimming and J lost 7 bases; unmatched junction nucleotides: 6. Here the CDR3 DNA reads TGTGCCAGCAGCTTCGGGACTAGGGGTTATACGCAGTATTTT. This codes for CASSFGTRGYTQYF.

The rearrangement links TRBV19 to TRBJ2-3, with 7 bases matching TRBD1. Per the germline V gene, CDR1 is LNHDA and CDR2 is SQIVND (reference sequence). The length of the CDR3 is 14 residues. J gave up 4 bases and V 11 bases, and 12 bases lay outside the gene matches. The CDR3 DNA follows: TGTGCCTCCCGGGACAGTTCAGGTGCAGATACGCAGTATTTT. Protein: CASRDSSGADTQYF.

The chain carries TRBV18 and TRBJ2-3; the D is unclear. CDR3 length equals 11 residues. Germline CDR1 reads KGHSH; CDR2 reads LQKENI. Between the trimmed V and J ends, which lost 2 bases and 4 bases, there was a span of 1 base. The CDR3: CASSPADTQYF. The CDR3 coding sequence is TGTGCCAGCTCACCAGCAGATACGCAGTATTTT.

V gene TRBV2 combines with J gene TRBJ1-4, with TRBD1 identical over 9 bases. This CDR3 region has 14 residues. J gave up 8 bases and V 5 bases, and 6 bases lay outside the gene matches. The germline gives CDR1 SNHLY, CDR2 FYNNEI. CDR3 sequence reads: CASSPDRGGEKLFF. The CDR3 DNA reads as TGTGCCAGCAGTCCCGACAGGGGGGGCGAAAAACTGTTTTTT.

This clone showed up just a few times. The chain uses TRBV7-3 and TRBJ2-1; 7 bases fit TRBD1. Germline values: CDR1 SGHTA, CDR2 FQGTGA. The V gene end was trimmed by 3 bases and the J gene end by 1 base; junction bases not matched to a gene: 3. This CDR3 is built from 15 residues. CDR3: CASSFDRASYNEQFF. CDR3 in DNA: TGTGCCAGCAGCTTCGACAGGGCGTCCTACAATGAGCAGTTCTTC.

The chain carries TRBV11-2 and TRBJ2-5; 15 bases agree with TRBD2. With 5 bases clipped from V and 5 bases from J, the junction kept 6 bases outside the gene matches. Germline loops: CDR1 SGHAT, CDR2 FQNNGV. The CDR3 sequence is 16 residues long. CDR3 protein: CASSPGLAGGRETQYF. Here the CDR3 DNA reads TGTGCCAGCAGCCCTGGACTAGCGGGGGGGCGGGAGACCCAGTACTTC.

The chain employs TRBV5-1 and TRBJ2-5; the D gene is possibly TRBD1 (5 bases). Trimming shortened V by 0 bases and J by 2 bases, and 8 bases separated the two germline ends. The CDR3 is 14 amino acids. CDR1 is SGHRS, CDR2 YFSETQ, per germline. This CDR3 is CASSLAGNQETQYF. The CDR3 bases are TGCGCCAGCAGCTTGGCAGGGAATCAAGAGACCCAGTACTTC.

The chain recombines TRBV3-1 (or the pseudogene TRBV3-2) with TRBJ2-3, with 16 bases matching TRBD2. Germline values: CDR1 LGHDT, CDR2 YNNKEL (reference sequence). This CDR3 region has 18 residues. Trimming at V came to 4 bases and at J to 1 base, leaving 5 bases not matched to a gene. CDR3 protein: CASSPGLAGGPRTDTQYF. As DNA, the CDR3 is TGTGCCAGCAGCCCGGGACTAGCGGGGGGGCCTCGCACAGATACGCAGTATTTT.

The V gene is TRBV4-3, the J gene TRBJ2-3; 10 bases align to TRBD2. Per germline, CDR1 LGHNA and CDR2 YSLEER. The V and J ends lost 0 bases and 1 base, in that order; junction bases with no gene match: 7. CDR3 length equals 18 residues. CDR3 nucleotides: TGCGCCAGCAGCCAAGAACGAGCGGGGGGGCTCGGCACAGATACGCAGTATTTT. Its translation is CASSQERAGGLGTDTQYF.

The chain combines TRBV12-3 or TRBV12-4 with TRBJ1-2; 11 bases are shared with TRBD1. The V segment lost 6 bases and the J segment 8 bases; nucleotides outside the gene matches: 5. CDR3 length: 13 residues. CDR3 residues: CASRGQGVGGYTF. The CDR3 coding sequence is TGTGCCAGCAGGGGACAGGGGGTGGGAGGCTACACCTTC.

This chain uses TRBV6-6 with TRBJ1-2; 8 positions agree with TRBD1. From germline, CDR1 is MNHNY and CDR2 SVGAGI (reference sequence). The CDR3 loop spans 15 amino acids. V lost 1 base to trimming and J lost 8 bases; unmatched junction nucleotides: 9. The CDR3 DNA reads as TGTGCCAGCAGTTACTTTGAGACAGGGGCCAAGGGCTACACCTTC. Translation gives CASSYFETGAKGYTF.

The rearrangement joins TRBV10-1 to TRBJ2-2; TRBD1 matches at 8 bases. CDR1 is WNHNN and CDR2 is SYGVQD in the germline V gene (reference sequence). V was pared by 5 bases and J by 3 bases, with 5 bases of the junction left unmatched. The CDR3 has 15 amino acids. The CDR3 sequence: CASSRQGSHTGELFF. The CDR3 DNA reads TGCGCCAGCAGTCGACAGGGGTCCCACACCGGGGAGCTGTTTTTT.

The CDR3: CATKGYDDRYTF. Here the CDR3 DNA reads TGTGCCACCAAGGGCTACGACGATCGCTACACCTTC. This chain joins TRBV6-5 and TRBJ1-2, with unresolved D. There are 12 residues in the CDR3. Per the germline V gene, CDR1 is MNHEY and CDR2 is SVGAGI. V was clipped by 10 bases and J by 9 bases, with 18 bases between them.

The rearrangement joins TRBV5-1 to TRBJ1-1, with D maybe TRBD1 (5 bases). V lost 1 base and J lost 10, with 14 bases in between. Germline CDR1 and CDR2: SGHRS and YFSETQ. This CDR3 is built from 13 residues. The CDR3 loop is CASSLWGGRGAFF. CDR3 nucleotide sequence: TGCGCCAGCAGCTTGTGGGGGGGGAGAGGAGCTTTCTTT.